This T cell receptor (beta chain) was sequenced for a study of response to subunit inactivated influenza vaccine. Study results and caveats: With each seasonal influenza vaccination, the authors suggested, few new T cells are recruited.

V lost 8 bases to trimming and J lost 0 bases; unmatched junction nucleotides: 0. Germline assignment: CDR1 MNHNS and CDR2 SASEGT. This CDR3 region has 13 residues. MiXCR, applied by TCRdb to the RT-PCR reads, yields one record per CDR3 protein. The table includes some 480,000 distinct CDR3 sequences, about a tenth detected once. This clonotype was seen a handful of times. Its antigen is still unknown. This material consisted of PBMCs from blood, taken roughly 48 days after vaccination. The chain links TRBV6-1 to TRBJ2-7; 11 nucleotides line up with TRBD2. The receptor comes from a man aged 45-65 years who received an inactivated influenza vaccine. This chain's CDR3 is CASGTSGSYEQYF. Here the CDR3 DNA reads TGTGCCAGCGGGACTAGCGGCTCCTACGAGCAGTACTTC.